This T cell receptor beta chain was identified in a study of blood T cell repertoires in COVID-19. Study-level background: Material from acute and convalescent COVID-19 was sourced from the United States, Italy and Spain.

Produced via immunoSEQ multiplex PCR; TCRdb's table is partial and in-frame only. This repertoire shows approximately 300,000 clones, more than 85% found once; its top ten account for around 18%. The sample was PBMCs or T cells enriched from blood (not recorded which). The sequence derives from a woman younger than 45 who had recovered from COVID-19.

The CDR3 DNA reads as TGTGCCACCAGTGACAGGACTAGCGGAGTCACCGGGGAGCTGTTTTTT. This encodes CATSDRTSGVTGELFF. The rearrangement links TRBV24-1 to TRBJ2-2, with 10 bases that match TRBD2. The V gene end was trimmed by 4 bases and the J gene end by 4 bases; junction bases not matched to a gene: 5. The germline CDR1 and CDR2 sequences are KGHDR and SFDVKD. CDR3 length: 16 amino acids.